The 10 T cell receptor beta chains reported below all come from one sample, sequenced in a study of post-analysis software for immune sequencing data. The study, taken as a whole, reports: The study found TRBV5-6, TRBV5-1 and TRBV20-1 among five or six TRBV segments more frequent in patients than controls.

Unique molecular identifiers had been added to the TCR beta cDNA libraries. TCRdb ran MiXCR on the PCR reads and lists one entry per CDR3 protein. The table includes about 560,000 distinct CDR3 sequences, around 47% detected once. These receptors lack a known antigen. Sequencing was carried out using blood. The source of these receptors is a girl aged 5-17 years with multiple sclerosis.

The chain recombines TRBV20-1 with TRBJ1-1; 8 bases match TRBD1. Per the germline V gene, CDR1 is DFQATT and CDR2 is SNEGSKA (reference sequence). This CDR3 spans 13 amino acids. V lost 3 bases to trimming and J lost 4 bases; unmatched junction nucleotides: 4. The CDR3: CSASRGRSTEAFF. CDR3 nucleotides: TGCAGTGCTAGCAGGGGGCGGAGCACTGAAGCTTTCTTT.

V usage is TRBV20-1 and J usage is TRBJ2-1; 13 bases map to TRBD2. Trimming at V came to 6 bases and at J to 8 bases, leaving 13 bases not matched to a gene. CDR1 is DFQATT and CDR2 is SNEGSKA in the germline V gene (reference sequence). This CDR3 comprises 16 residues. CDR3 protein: CSALTSGGQGRDEQFF. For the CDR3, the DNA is TGCAGTGCCCTGACTAGCGGGGGGCAGGGTAGGGATGAGCAGTTCTTC.

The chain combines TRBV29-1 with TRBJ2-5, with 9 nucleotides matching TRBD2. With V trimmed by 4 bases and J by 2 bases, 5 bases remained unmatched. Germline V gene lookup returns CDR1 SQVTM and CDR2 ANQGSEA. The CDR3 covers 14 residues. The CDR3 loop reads CSVVAGDPQETQYF. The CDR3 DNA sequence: TGCAGCGTTGTAGCGGGAGATCCACAAGAGACCCAGTACTTC.

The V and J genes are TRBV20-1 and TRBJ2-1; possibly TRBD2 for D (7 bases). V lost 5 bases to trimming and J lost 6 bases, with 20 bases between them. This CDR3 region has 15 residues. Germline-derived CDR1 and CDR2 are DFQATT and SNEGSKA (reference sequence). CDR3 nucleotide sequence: TGCAGTGCTCCCCGGGGAGGGACATGGGGCAATGAGCAGTTCTTC. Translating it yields CSAPRGGTWGNEQFF.

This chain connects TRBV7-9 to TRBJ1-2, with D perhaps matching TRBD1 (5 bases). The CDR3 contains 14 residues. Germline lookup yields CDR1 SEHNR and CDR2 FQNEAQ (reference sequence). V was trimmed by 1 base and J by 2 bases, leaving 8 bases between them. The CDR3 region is CASSLERGNYGYTF. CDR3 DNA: TGTGCCAGCAGCTTAGAGCGGGGGAACTATGGCTACACCTTC.

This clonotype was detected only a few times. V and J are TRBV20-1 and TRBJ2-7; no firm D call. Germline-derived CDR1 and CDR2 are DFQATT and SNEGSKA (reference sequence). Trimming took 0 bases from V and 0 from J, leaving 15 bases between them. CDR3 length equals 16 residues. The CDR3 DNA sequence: TGCAGTGCTAGAGATCGGTGGCTACCGAGCTCCTACGAGCAGTACTTC. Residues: CSARDRWLPSSYEQYF.

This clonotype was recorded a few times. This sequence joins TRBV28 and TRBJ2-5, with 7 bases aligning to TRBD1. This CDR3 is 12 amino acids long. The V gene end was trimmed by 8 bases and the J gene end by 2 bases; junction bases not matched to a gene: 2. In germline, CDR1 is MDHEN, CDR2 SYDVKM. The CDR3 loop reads CASGTVQETQYF. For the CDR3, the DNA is TGTGCCAGCGGGACAGTACAAGAGACCCAGTACTTC.

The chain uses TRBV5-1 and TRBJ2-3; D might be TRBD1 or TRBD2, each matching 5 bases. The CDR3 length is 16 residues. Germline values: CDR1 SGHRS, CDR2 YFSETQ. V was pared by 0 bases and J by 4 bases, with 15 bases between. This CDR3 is CASSLDAGPGPDTQYF. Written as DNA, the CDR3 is TGCGCCAGCAGCTTGGATGCGGGCCCGGGACCAGATACGCAGTATTTT.

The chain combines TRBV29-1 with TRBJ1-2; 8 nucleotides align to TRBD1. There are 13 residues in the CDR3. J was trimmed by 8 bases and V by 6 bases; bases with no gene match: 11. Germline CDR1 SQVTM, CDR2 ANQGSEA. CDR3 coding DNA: TGCAGCGTATCCAGACAGGGGCTAGGAGGCTACACCTTC. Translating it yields CSVSRQGLGGYTF.

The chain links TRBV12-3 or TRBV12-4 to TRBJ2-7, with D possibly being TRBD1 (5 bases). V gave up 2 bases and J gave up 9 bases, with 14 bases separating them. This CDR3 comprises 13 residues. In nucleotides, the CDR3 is TGTGCCAGCAGTTTACAGGGTTGGCGTGTGCAGTACTTC. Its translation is CASSLQGWRVQYF.